This T cell receptor beta chain derives from a study of cytomegalovirus exposure and HLA in healthy donors (TCRdb year 2017). In terms of the full investigation: An earlier analysis of around 600 of the donors reported roughly 300 Gb of sequence data and 117 million unique TCR beta sequences from 150 million to 200 million T cells. Approximately 300 gigabases of sequencing data and around 90 million unique TCR sequences made up an early release that covered roughly 670 HLA-typed donors. Of the 300 to 500 genotyped donors, 81% were placed in the genetic ancestry cluster associated with self-reported Caucasian donors. The study aimed to test whether signatures of past pathogen exposure could be identified by cataloging public T cell receptors. The study used immunosequencing to profile the T cell repertoires of approximately 640 subjects and linked those repertoires to cytomegalovirus serostatus. Along with the approximately 670-subject first cohort, a separate validation cohort of over a hundred different subjects was used. High-throughput TCR immunosequencing, statistical association of individual TCRs with disease status, and machine learning were combined to predict cytomegalovirus infection status. A later analysis re-analyzed previously published TCR beta repertoires from hundreds of donors and added high-resolution HLA genotyping to study TCR occurrence patterns. Rather than drawing on any new phenotypic data, the later analysis identified candidate immune exposures from TCR beta sequences and the way those sequences occurred across donors. In an earlier analysis of a few hundred of the donors, high-throughput TCR beta sequencing was used to judge whether each TCR beta V gene segment behaved as functional or pseudogenic. Donor age, sex, ethnicity and CMV serostatus were compiled together with the repertoire data. A later genetic analysis took genome-wide SNP genotypes for about three fifths of the 666 donors and used that subset as a discovery cohort. Every repertoire in the discovery cohort had been generated on one and the same sequencing platform. Both class I and class II loci were covered by HLA typing, at four-digit resolution. Typing coverage varied by locus: 629-630 donors for A, B, C, DRB1 and DQB1; more than 500 for DQA1; nearly 610 for DPA1; around 490 for DPB1. A handful of DR-DQ haplotypes were handled as single units for association and clustering because linkage in the cohort was strong. Among roughly 400 genotyped donors of the cohort, an average of approximately 250,000 unique TCR beta nucleotide sequences were sequenced per donor, about a sixth of them non-productive. On the study overall, not on this receptor specifically: According to a later analysis, TCR association rates differed among HLA loci, with DRB1 alleles showing the most associated TCRs and HLA-C alleles showing the fewest. When HLA alleles, especially DR and DQ, strongly co-occurred, TCR associations were difficult to assign to individual alleles. According to a later analysis, most CMV-associated TCR beta chains appeared to be HLA-restricted, and the HLA associations seemed to be driven largely by CMV exposure. The study listed 150 to 200 TCR beta chains as associated with cytomegalovirus. Because the 87-base-pair reads could not distinguish some IMGT-functional V segments, including TRBV6-2 and TRBV6-3, those segments were excluded. An earlier analysis of several hundred of the donors showed that most TCR beta V segments appeared in productive rearrangements either about 87% or about 30% of the time, which broadly matched IMGT annotations. In a later analysis, HLA-associated TCR beta chains showed more clonal expansion and lower generation probabilities than non-associated chains that were equally common. A later analysis associated approximately 17,000 TCR beta sequences with specific HLA alleles at a false discovery rate of 0.05. A cluster of highly shared sequence variants was judged likely to be a technical artifact of the sequencing pipeline. CMV serostatus was the only immune exposure information available for the cohort. Compared with the 666-donor mean, donors in an Asian-associated ancestry cluster had fewer N-insertions in productive TCRs, according to a later genetic analysis. Only TCR beta chains were sequenced in this cohort, and the absence of alpha or paired-chain data limited detectable features. Presence/absence analyses assumed roughly uniform sequencing depth across donors, an assumption that may not hold. Because counts were too low, under 20 rarely observed V segments, including chromosome 9 orphons, were left out of the earlier analysis of a few hundred of the donors. The authors suggested that the approach could potentially be generalized to other disease states and immunological phenotypes. Linkage disequilibrium might explain the correlated functional status among segregating V segments, but an unknown experimental factor could not be ruled out. A few of the identified cytomegalovirus-associated TCR beta chains were confirmed in vitro to be specific for cytomegalovirus antigens. A further reported finding was that TCR beta sequences accurately predicted the HLA-A and HLA-B alleles for most subjects in the first cohort. A later genetic analysis associated a missense DCLRE1C variant with V-gene and J-gene trimming of TCR beta chains, and an independent cohort replicated the association. Most TCR sequences were seen in very few donors, while some public TCRs were found in many individuals. Cytomegalovirus status was reported to be diagnosed by the classifier with high specificity and sensitivity in both the original and validation cohorts. HLA typing was unavailable for some donors at each locus, so association tests used only the typed subset. Several of the top co-occurrence clusters appeared to be linked to parvovirus B19, influenza, CMV and Epstein-Barr virus, according to a later analysis.

The method was the immunoSEQ multiplex PCR assay. For the multiplex PCR, a mixture combining 60 forward primers for TCR Vbeta segments and 13 reverse primers for TCR Jbeta segments was used. Amplification of the CDR3 region of rearranged TCR beta genes was performed with a multiplex PCR assay on genomic DNA. On the Illumina HiSeq System, the amplified TCR beta libraries were sequenced as 87-base-pair reads. For the original study's pipeline: Across the roughly 640 repertoires, a later analysis counted approximately 75 million unique TCR beta chains, around 10 million of which were shared by at least two donors. Raw reads were error-corrected and collapsed into unique sequences by a nearest-neighbor algorithm in which closely related sequences were merged to remove PCR and sequencing errors. To assign V, D and J gene segments, CDR3 sequences were aligned to IMGT reference sequences. For a sequence to be retained, at least a six-nucleotide match to both a V gene segment and a J gene segment was required. Rearrangements were classified as productive when the CDR3 lacked stop codons and remained in frame with V and J, and all other rearrangements were classified as non-productive. CDR3 was defined by IMGT convention, running from the second conserved V-encoded cysteine to the conserved J-encoded phenylalanine. Sequences without an unambiguous match to a single V gene segment were excluded from the earlier analysis of 587 of the donors. An earlier analysis of under 750 of the donors called V segments functional above 56.7% productive rearrangements and segregating when the between-donor standard deviation exceeded 5%. A statistical classification framework was developed to diagnose cytomegalovirus status using the catalog of TCR beta chain sequences. In a later analysis, TCR nucleotide sequences were compared against IMGT/GENE-DB human TR gene sequences so that V and J genes could be assigned. The TCRdist pipeline was used in a later analysis to assign CDR3 sequences and most-parsimonious VDJ recombination scenarios. In a later analysis, every TCR beta chain was defined by the combination of its CDR3 amino acid sequence and its V-gene family, and reads without a unique V-gene family were dropped. A later analysis removed 450 to 600 highly shared, low-generation-probability nucleotide sequences to deal with suspected cross-contamination and a sequencing artifact. A later analysis calculated a clonal expansion index for each public chain from normalized within-repertoire ranks of inferred template counts. In a later analysis, generation probabilities were computed using a VDJ recombination model fitted to out-of-frame rearrangements, and the results were checked against IGoR. In a later analysis, TCR-TCR, TCR-HLA and TCR-CMV co-occurrence was scored with hypergeometric tests, and a repertoire-size bias correction was applied to TCR pairs. A later analysis estimated false discovery rates by permuting HLA or CMV assignments 20 times. In a later analysis, co-occurring TCRs were grouped using DBSCAN, and TCRdist sequence similarity was added for clustering within HLA-allele-positive subsets. Repertoires with fewer than 30,000 or more than 120,000 public chains were left out of co-occurrence clustering, as were a handful of repertoires with anomalous nucleotide sharing. The immuneACCESS repertoire file appears here via TCRdb, limited to in-frame rearrangements. These files lack a portion of the clones; in checked studies, under half of the deficit traces to unresolved V genes, and the cause of the others is not known. The V and J calls and clone size come from that table; D and trimming were worked out from the DNA. In this sample the table shows 100,000 to 150,000 clones, approximately 75% of which occur a single time. The top ten clonotypes cover approximately 0.99% of the sample.

Looking up the germline V gene yields CDR1 MRHNA and CDR2 SNTAGT. The CDR3 runs 15 residues from the cysteine to the phenylalanine. Left in the record is the CDR3 DNA by itself, 45 bases read in frame from the first base. The germline ends are 19 bases apart after V is trimmed by 6 bases and J by 5 bases. With respect to this clone: The target of this receptor is not known. Base qualities are missing; no much larger clone stands one base away.

The cohort comprised under 700 healthy bone marrow donors. Cohort members were all nominally healthy when sampled, although unrecorded immune exposures were likely present. The donor was CMV seronegative and belonged to the group of over 350 seronegative cohort members. Every donor gave a peripheral blood sample, and the peripheral blood mononuclear cells from that sample were used for TCR beta sequencing. Genomic DNA extraction from the blood cell samples was performed with the Qiagen DNeasy Blood Extraction Kit. The sample comprised PBMCs. The rearrangement joined TRBV6-4 to TRBJ1-1; TRBD1 is a weak D gene call, 6 bases matching. This clonotype was sampled from a male donor in good health and CMV-seronegative. The DNA sequence is TGTGCCAGCAGGGGTGATGGGGGCACTGGAACTGAAGCTTTCTTT. Translated, this gives CASRGDGGTGTEAFF.